The subject of this entry is one T cell receptor beta chain. Its specific antigen is unknown. There are no base qualities to consult, and no much larger clone falls within one base. The data were taken from a study of blood T cell repertoires in COVID-19 (dated by TCRdb to about 2020). For context, the study as a whole: Samples covering the acute and convalescent phases of COVID-19 were provided by collaborators in the United States, Italy and Spain. The prospective study material was composed of cDNA or gDNA derived from T cells, B-cell-depleted T cells, or PBMCs. The dataset comprised deeply sampled blood TCRbeta repertoires from subjects exposed to, actively infected with, or recovered from COVID-19. The repertoires were released in a freely available public database intended as a resource for research on the immune response to SARS-CoV-2. Samples were obtained from the ongoing ImmuneRACE study (first 160 participants) and from 1,254 subjects provided by 6 global collaborators. Sample metadata almost always included a de-identified subject ID, COVID-19 status, age in years and sex. HLA class I and class II types, where available, came from metadata supplied by the sample provider rather than from assay-based typing. Study-wide findings and limitations: The quantity of clinical and demographic metadata differed by source and by participant and was supplied without curation.

TCRbeta CDR3 regions were amplified from genomic DNA by means of the immunoSEQ Assay, a bias-controlled multiplex PCR. The authors' analysis ran thus. The number of nucleated cells in each sample was estimated by amplification of reference gene primers within the assay. Sequence reads were collapsed and filtered to measure the absolute abundance of every unique TCRbeta CDR3 rearrangement. For each sample, productive Simpson clonality was calculated as the square root of Simpson's diversity index across productive rearrangements. TCRdb limited this immuneACCESS table to in-frame rearrangements with V and J called. A share of clones is missing; checked studies link under half to unresolved V genes, and the rest is unexplained. D and trimming were read from the DNA, whereas the V and J calls and clone size are those reported in that table. Within this sample are about 50,000 clones, with roughly 87% of them counted one time only. The ten largest clones capture more than 15% of the sample.

Each collaborating institution followed its own protocols to collect whole blood in K2EDTA tubes. For TCRbeta analysis, collaborators shipped samples in one of three forms: frozen whole blood, isolated PBMCs, or DNA extracted from either of those sample types. The sequence was obtained from a human donor with active COVID-19. The donor label of this sample is uncertain. The sequencing sample was made of peripheral blood.

The base sequence is TGTGCCAGCAGCAAAGATATAACGGGACAGGAATCCTATGGCTACACCTTC. Protein translation: CASSKDITGQESYGYTF. This chain is built from TRBV21-1 and TRBJ1-2; the listed D gene, TRBD1, was not tested against the DNA. TRBV21-1 is deemed a pseudogene. Measured from the cysteine to the phenylalanine, the CDR3 is 17 residues long. The entry retains the CDR3 DNA only, 51 bases that are in frame from base 1.